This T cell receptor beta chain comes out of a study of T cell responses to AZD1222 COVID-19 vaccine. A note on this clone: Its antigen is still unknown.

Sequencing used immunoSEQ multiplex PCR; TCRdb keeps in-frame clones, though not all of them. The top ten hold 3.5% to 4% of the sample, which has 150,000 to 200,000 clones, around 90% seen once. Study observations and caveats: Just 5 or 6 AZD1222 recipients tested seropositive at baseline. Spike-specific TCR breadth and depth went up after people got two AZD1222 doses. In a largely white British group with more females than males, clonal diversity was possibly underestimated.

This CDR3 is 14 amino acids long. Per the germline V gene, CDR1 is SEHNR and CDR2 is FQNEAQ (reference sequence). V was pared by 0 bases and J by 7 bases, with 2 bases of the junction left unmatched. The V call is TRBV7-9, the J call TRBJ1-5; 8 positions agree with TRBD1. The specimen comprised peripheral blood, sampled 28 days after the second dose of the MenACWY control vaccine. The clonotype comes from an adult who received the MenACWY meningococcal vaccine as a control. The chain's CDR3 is CASSLAAGGQPQHF. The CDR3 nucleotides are TGTGCCAGCAGCTTAGCGGCAGGGGGCCAGCCCCAGCATTTT.